One sample yielded the 29 T cell receptor beta chains listed below, sequenced in a study of control samples from healthy donors and cancer patients. Libraries were prepared by immunoSEQ multiplex PCR; TCRdb keeps only in-frame clonotypes and omits some of them. The repertoire includes fewer than 200,000 clones, 85% to 95% of them detected once, and 1.3% to 1.5% sits in the top ten. Sequencing was performed on blood. These receptors were obtained from a man aged 30 to 39 in good health.

This chain uses TRBV19 with TRBJ2-2; no firm D call. V gave up 5 bases and J gave up 4 bases, with 14 bases separating them. Germline CDR1 and CDR2: LNHDA and SQIVND (reference sequence). This CDR3 spans 15 amino acids. CDR3 protein: CASSWPSRGTGELFF. In DNA, the CDR3 is TGTGCCAGTAGTTGGCCTAGTCGCGGCACCGGGGAGCTGTTTTTT.

DNA of the CDR3: TGTGCCAGCAGCTTAGGAGGGCCTGGGGGGGACCAGTACTTC. It is translated as CASSLGGPGGDQYF. The chain carries TRBV7-2 and TRBJ2-5, with 7 bases that match TRBD2. J was trimmed by 10 bases and V by 1 base; bases with no gene match: 9. The length of the CDR3 is 14 residues. CDR1 and CDR2 (germline): SGHTA, FQGNSA. The complete variable domain, with remaining parts taken from reference TRBV7-2 and TRBJ2-5, reads GAGVSQSPSNKVTEKGKDVELRCDPISGHTALYWYRQSLGQGLEFLIYFQGNSAPDKSGLPSDRFSAERTGGSVSTLTIQRTQQEDSAVYLCASSLGGPGGDQYFGPGTRLLVL.

The rearrangement joins TRBV19 to TRBJ1-1; possibly TRBD1 for D (5 bases). V was cut by 5 bases and J by 3 bases, with 13 bases left in between. The V gene's germline CDR1 is LNHDA and CDR2 SQIVND (reference sequence). The CDR3 extends over 14 amino acids. CDR3 sequence: CASSVRDWDTEAFF. For the CDR3, the DNA is TGTGCCAGTAGTGTCCGGGACTGGGACACTGAAGCTTTCTTT.

This chain links TRBV7-3 with TRBJ1-2; D remains unclear. CDR1 is SGHTA and CDR2 is FQGTGA in the germline V gene. V shed 5 bases and J shed 1 base, with 11 bases lying between them. The CDR3 totals 14 residues. In nucleotides, the CDR3 is TGTGCCAGCAGCCCTGGGCCCTTTAACTATGGCTACACCTTC. Translating gives CASSPGPFNYGYTF. Full variable domain (rest looked up from reference TRBV7-3 and TRBJ1-2): GAGVSQTPSNKVTEKGKYVELRCDPISGHTALYWYRQSLGQGPEFLIYFQGTGAADDSGLPNDRFFAVRPEGSVSTLKIQRTERGDSAVYLCASSPGPFNYGYTFGSGTRLTVV.

This chain uses TRBV3-1 (or the pseudogene TRBV3-2) with TRBJ1-6; TRBD1 agrees at 10 bases. This CDR3 is 16 amino acids long. CDR1 is LGHDT and CDR2 is YNNKEL in the germline V gene (reference sequence). V lost 2 bases, J lost 8 bases, and 6 bases stayed unmatched. The CDR3 sequence: CASSQKGGTGDSPLHF. Here the CDR3 DNA reads TGTGCCAGCAGCCAAAAAGGAGGGACAGGGGATTCACCCCTCCACTTT.

The chain couples TRBV6-5 to TRBJ2-3; D perhaps matches TRBD1 (7 bases). CDR3 size: 14 residues. The V gene's germline CDR1 is MNHEY and CDR2 SVGAGI. Trimming removed 5 bases at V and 3 bases at J, with 12 bases between. DNA for the CDR3: TGTGCCAGCAGTAAACAGGGGAGGACAGATACGCAGTATTTT. Translation gives CASSKQGRTDTQYF.

With regard to this clone: This specimen includes other DNA sequences encoding the same CDR3. J is TRBJ2-7 and V is TRBV7-9, with D unresolved. V was trimmed by 5 bases and J by 0 bases, leaving 5 bases between them. Germline V gene data show CDR1 as SEHNR and CDR2 as FQNEAQ (reference sequence). This CDR3 has 12 residues. CDR3 protein: CASSPSSYEQYF. The CDR3 region has the DNA TGTGCCAGCAGCCCGAGCTCCTACGAGCAGTACTTC. Using reference TRBV7-9 and TRBJ2-7 for the parts outside the CDR3, the full variable domain is DTGVSQNPRHKITKRGQNVTFRCDPISEHNRLYWYRQTLGQGPEFLTYFQNEAQLEKSRLLSDRFSAERPKGSFSTLEIQRTEQGDSAMYLCASSPSSYEQYFGPGTRLTVT.

The CDR3 here is CASSRDRGSSTYGYTF. CDR3 sequence (DNA): TGTGCCAGCAGCAGGGACAGGGGGAGTTCCACGTATGGCTACACCTTC. The chain couples TRBV11-1 to TRBJ1-2, with TRBD1 identical over 11 bases. There are 16 residues in the CDR3. Trimming at V came to 5 bases and at J to 5 bases, leaving 10 bases not matched to a gene. Germline V gene sequence: CDR1 SGHAT, CDR2 FQDESV (reference sequence).

The gene calls are TRBV14 and TRBJ1-5; 7 bases are shared with TRBD1. J gave up 1 base and V 4 bases, and 10 bases lay outside the gene matches. CDR1 SGHDN and CDR2 FVKESK come from the germline V gene. The CDR3 extends over 17 amino acids. The CDR3 is CASSPNQGGRSNQPQHF. The CDR3 nucleotides are TGTGCCAGCAGCCCAAATCAGGGGGGGAGAAGCAATCAGCCCCAGCATTTT.

This chain joins TRBV5-1 and TRBJ2-7, with 9 nucleotides matching TRBD1. Germline CDR1 reads SGHRS; CDR2 reads YFSETQ. The junction had 13 bases not matched to a gene; V was cut back by 4 bases and J by 5 bases. There are 16 residues in the CDR3. CDR3 bases: TGCGCCAGCAGCGACGCCGGGACAGGGAATTTCCACGAGCAGTACTTC. Residues: CASSDAGTGNFHEQYF.

The CDR3 DNA is TGTGCCAGCAGCACTACACCCCGCGAAAAACTGTTTTTT. It translates to CASSTTPREKLFF. The chain couples TRBV28 to TRBJ1-4; D not resolved. Germline-derived CDR1 and CDR2 are MDHEN and SYDVKM. The CDR3 loop spans 13 amino acids. Between the trimmed V and J ends, which lost 6 bases and 8 bases, there was a span of 13 bases.

The CDR3 region has the DNA TGTGCCAGCAGCTCCCAGGGGAGTAGGCAGTACTTC. Protein sequence: CASSSQGSRQYF. The rearrangement links TRBV5-8 to TRBJ2-7; D may be TRBD1 (6 bases). The CDR3 is made up of 12 amino acids. CDR1 is SGHTS, CDR2 YDEGEE, per germline. V was cut by 3 bases and J by 9 bases, with 13 bases left in between.

J is TRBJ2-5 and V is TRBV28; the D is unclear. The ends were cut back, 1 base at V and 2 bases at J, with 14 bases in the middle. Germline CDR1 MDHEN, CDR2 SYDVKM. The CDR3 runs to 16 residues. The CDR3 is CASSLFGDNEQETQYF. DNA of the CDR3: TGTGCCAGCAGTTTATTTGGCGACAACGAACAAGAGACCCAGTACTTC. The full variable domain, completed using reference TRBV28 and TRBJ2-5, is DVKVTQSSRYLVKRTGEKVFLECVQDMDHENMFWYRQDPGLGLRLIYFSYDVKMKEKGDIPEGYSVSREKKERFSLILESASTNQTSMYLCASSLFGDNEQETQYFGPGTRLLVL.

The chain has TRBV5-4 and TRBJ2-5; 8 bases fit TRBD1. The germline CDR1 and CDR2 sequences are SGHNT and YYREEE (reference sequence). This CDR3 region has 15 residues. V gave up 0 bases and J gave up 1 base; unmatched junction bases: 2. CDR3 coding DNA: TGTGCCAGCAGCTTGGCCGGGACAGGCCAAGAGACCCAGTACTTC. Translated, it gives CASSLAGTGQETQYF.

J is TRBJ2-7 and V is TRBV6-2 or TRBV6-3; 10 bases align to TRBD2. This CDR3 is built from 17 residues. Germline-derived CDR1 and CDR2 are MNHEY and SVGEGT. The trim removed 6 bases at V and 3 bases at J, leaving 14 bases unmatched. The CDR3 nucleotides read TGTGCCAGCAGCCTCCTCGGGGCTAGCGGGGGATACTACGAGCAGTACTTC. Translating gives CASSLLGASGGYYEQYF.

The chain carries TRBV6-5 and TRBJ2-3; 7 bases agree with TRBD1. The germline V gene encodes CDR1 MNHEY and CDR2 SVGAGI. V was pared by 6 bases and J by 4 bases, with 7 bases of the junction left unmatched. The CDR3 is 14 residues long. The CDR3 spells CASSFQGTADTQYF. CDR3 nucleotide sequence: TGTGCCAGCAGCTTCCAGGGGACAGCAGATACGCAGTATTTT.

This rearrangement joins TRBV21-1 to TRBJ2-7; the D call in the table, TRBD1, was not verified against the DNA. TRBV21-1 has pseudogene status. The CDR3 runs to 15 residues. The CDR3 loop is CASSKGTGLSYEQYF. CDR3 DNA: TGTGCCAGCAGCAAAGGCACAGGGCTTTCCTACGAGCAGTACTTC.

The chain employs TRBV3-1 (or the pseudogene TRBV3-2) and TRBJ2-4; 7 bases fit TRBD1. The V gene end was trimmed by 3 bases and the J gene end by 1 base; junction bases not matched to a gene: 6. CDR1 and CDR2 (germline): LGHDT, YNNKEL (reference sequence). The CDR3 runs to 16 residues. The CDR3 DNA reads as TGTGCCAGCAGCCACCTCGACAGGGCTGCCAAAAACATTCAGTACTTC. Translation: CASSHLDRAAKNIQYF.

The V call is TRBV30, the J call TRBJ1-2; TRBD1 might be the D (5 bases). The germline V gene encodes CDR1 GTSNPN and CDR2 SVGIG (reference sequence). The CDR3 runs 15 residues. The CDR3 nucleotides read TGTGCGGGGCTAGATTGGGGGAGGGCTAACTATGGCTACACCTTC. It encodes CAGLDWGRANYGYTF.

This sequence joins TRBV5-1 and TRBJ1-2, with D perhaps matching TRBD1 (5 bases). V was shortened by 0 bases and J by 8 bases, with 8 bases between the two germline ends. Germline V lookup: CDR1 SGHRS, CDR2 YFSETQ. CDR3 length: 12 residues. The CDR3 DNA sequence: TGCGCCAGCAGCTTGGCCGGACAAGGCTACACCTTC. This sequence encodes CASSLAGQGYTF.

The rearrangement uses TRBV5-5 and TRBJ2-5; a weak D match, TRBD1 (6 bases). V lost 0 bases and J lost 5, with 11 bases in between. CDR1 is SGHKS, CDR2 YYEKEE, per germline (reference sequence). The CDR3 has 14 amino acids. As DNA, the CDR3 is TGTGCCAGCAGCTTGGCCGGCAGGGGTGAGACCCAGTACTTC. As protein: CASSLAGRGETQYF.

The chain combines TRBV5-1 with TRBJ1-1; the D is unclear. Germline V gene sequence: CDR1 SGHRS, CDR2 YFSETQ. CDR3 length: 11 residues. V was shortened by 5 bases and J by 1 base, with 3 bases between the two germline ends. CDR3: CASRGNTEAFF. As DNA, the CDR3 is TGCGCCAGCAGGGGGAACACTGAAGCTTTCTTT.

The chain joins TRBV19 to TRBJ1-2; unclear D gene. The CDR3 totals 15 residues. Per the germline V gene, CDR1 is LNHDA and CDR2 is SQIVND (reference sequence). Trimming left V 3 bases short and J 0 bases short, with 11 bases between. The DNA of the CDR3 is TGTGCCAGTAGTATGGGGAGGGAAGCTAACTATGGCTACACCTTC. This gives the protein CASSMGREANYGYTF.

The rearrangement links TRBV5-5 to TRBJ2-7, with 9 positions matching TRBD2. This CDR3 spans 15 amino acids. Germline CDR1 SGHKS, CDR2 YYEKEE (reference sequence). J was trimmed by 2 bases and V by 1 base; bases with no gene match: 4. CDR3 region: CASSLLLAGTYEQYF. The CDR3 DNA reads TGTGCCAGCAGCTTGTTACTAGCGGGCACCTACGAGCAGTACTTC.

This chain joins TRBV6-5 and TRBJ1-2; D possibly corresponds to TRBD1 (5 bases). Trimming pared 10 bases from V and 6 bases from J, leaving 15 bases between. Germline V CDR1 and CDR2: MNHEY, SVGAGI. This CDR3 spans 12 amino acids. The CDR3 loop is CATARDSNGYTF. CDR3 coding DNA: TGTGCCACGGCTCGGGACTCAAATGGCTACACCTTC.

A note on this clone: Other DNA sequences within the sample encode an identical CDR3. The chain is built from TRBV9 and TRBJ2-7; D is unresolved. From germline, CDR1 is SGDLS and CDR2 YYNGEE. Trimming took off 0 bases at V and 3 bases at J, with 13 bases between the two ends. CDR3 length: 15 amino acids. CDR3 protein: CASSVAPGVGYEQYF. DNA of the CDR3: TGTGCCAGCAGCGTAGCTCCCGGAGTTGGCTACGAGCAGTACTTC.

The chain couples TRBV29-1 to TRBJ1-4, with 8 positions matching TRBD1. The CDR3 extends over 12 amino acids. CDR1 and CDR2 (germline): SQVTM, ANQGSEA. V trimming: 7 bases; J trimming: 7 bases; junction bases outside the gene matches: 5. CDR3 amino acids: CSGRGLGEKLFF. CDR3 nucleotides: TGCAGCGGCAGGGGGCTCGGTGAAAAACTGTTTTTT.

CDR3 DNA sequence: TGTGCCAGCAGTTCGATGACCGGGAACACTGAAGCTTTCTTT. It is translated as CASSSMTGNTEAFF. V and J are TRBV6-2 or TRBV6-3 and TRBJ1-1; the D is unclear. The CDR3 extends over 14 amino acids. V was trimmed by 4 bases and J by 1 base, leaving 10 bases between them. The germline V gene has CDR1 MNHEY and CDR2 SVGEGT.

The chain recombines TRBV30 with TRBJ1-5; TRBD1 might be the D (6 bases). Germline CDR1 GTSNPN, CDR2 SVGIG (reference sequence). Trimming cost V 0 bases and J 1 base, with 10 bases left between them. This CDR3 spans 15 amino acids. As DNA, the CDR3 is TGTGCCTGGAGTGTGCGGGGGGCAAGCAATCAGCCCCAGCATTTT. Translated, it gives CAWSVRGASNQPQHF.